This T cell receptor (beta chain) emerged from a study of CD8+CD57+ T cells in acquired aplastic anemia. Study in general: Mean DNA quantity obtained from sorted CD4+ and CD8+ cells was about 3.2 ug.

It was genomic DNA that served as the template for profiling TCR beta VDJ and CDR3. Via MiXCR, TCRdb re-called the reads, giving one row per CDR3 protein. Of 95,000 to 150,000 distinct CDR3 sequences in the sample, under 65% were seen once. Patients included in sequencing had previously demonstrated CD8+CD57+ cell expansion by flow cytometry. The study, taken as a whole, reports: Both patients and controls carried the same twenty-nine CD8+ CDR3 sequences.

Germline V CDR1 and CDR2: SGHTA, FQGTGA. CDR3 length: 14 amino acids. V was clipped by 2 bases and J by 4 bases, with 11 bases between them. Turning to this clonotype: Its specificity is unknown.

The clonotype comes from a human donor with aplastic anemia. The chain uses TRBV7-3 and TRBJ2-5; no definite D call. Input material: sorted CD4+, CD8+, or CD8+CD57+ T cells (not recorded which) from PBMCs. The CDR3 nucleotides read TGTGCCAGCAGCTTAGATCCAGTCAGAGAGACCCAGTACTTC. This codes for CASSLDPVRETQYF.